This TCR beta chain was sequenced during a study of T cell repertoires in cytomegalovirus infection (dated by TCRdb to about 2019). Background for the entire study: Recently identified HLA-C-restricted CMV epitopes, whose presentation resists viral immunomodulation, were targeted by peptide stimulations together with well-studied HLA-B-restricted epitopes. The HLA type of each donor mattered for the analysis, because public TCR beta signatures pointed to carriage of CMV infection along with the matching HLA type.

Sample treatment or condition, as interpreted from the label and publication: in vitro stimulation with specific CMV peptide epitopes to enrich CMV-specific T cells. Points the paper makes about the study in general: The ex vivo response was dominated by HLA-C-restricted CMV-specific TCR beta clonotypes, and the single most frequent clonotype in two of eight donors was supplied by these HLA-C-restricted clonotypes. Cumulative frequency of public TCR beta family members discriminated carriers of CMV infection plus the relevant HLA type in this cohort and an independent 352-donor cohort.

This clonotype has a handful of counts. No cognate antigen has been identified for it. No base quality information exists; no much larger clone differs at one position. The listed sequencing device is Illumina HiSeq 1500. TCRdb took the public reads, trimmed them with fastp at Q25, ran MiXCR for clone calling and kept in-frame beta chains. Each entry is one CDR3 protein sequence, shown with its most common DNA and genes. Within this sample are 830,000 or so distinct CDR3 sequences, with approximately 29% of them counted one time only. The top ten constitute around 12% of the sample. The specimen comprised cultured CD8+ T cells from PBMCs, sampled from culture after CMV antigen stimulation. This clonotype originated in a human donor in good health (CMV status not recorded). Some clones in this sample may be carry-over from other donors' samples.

The DNA reads TGTGCCAGCAGTACTCCTTACGCCGGGGAGCTGTTTTTT. Its protein reads: CASSTPYAGELFF. In this chain, TRBV6-5 is recombined with TRBJ2-2, with the D segment identity uncertain. Per the germline V gene, MNHEY is the CDR1 and SVGAGI is the CDR2. The V and J ends are trimmed by 5 bases and 6 bases, leaving 10 bases between them. The CDR3 starts with the cysteine, ends with the phenylalanine, and has 13 residues. Kept here is only the CDR3 DNA, which spans 39 bases and is read in frame from base 1.